These 21 T cell receptor beta chains were all obtained from the same sample, sequenced in a study of cytomegalovirus exposure and HLA in healthy donors. Vbeta (60) and Jbeta (13) primers were used in the PCR. Sequenced by immunoSEQ multiplex PCR; TCRdb stores in-frame clones only, minus some. The sample contains about 43,000 clones, 51% of which appear only once. Sequencing used PBMCs. Every receptor here comes from a man in his fifties or sixties in good health and CMV-seronegative.

This clone showed up just a few times. This sequence joins TRBV10-1 and TRBJ2-1; no definite D call. Per the germline V gene, CDR1 is WNHNN and CDR2 is SYGVQD (reference sequence). The CDR3 has 12 residues. V was clipped by 5 bases and J by 6 bases, with 8 bases between them. In DNA, the CDR3 is TGCGCCAGCAGTAACAGCTTCAATGAGCAGTTCTTC. This gives the protein CASSNSFNEQFF.

This clone appeared a few times. The chain recombines TRBV10-3 with TRBJ1-1; TRBD1 might be the D (6 bases). CDR1 and CDR2 (germline): ENHRY, SYGVKD. The CDR3 runs 15 residues. Trimming removed 5 bases at V and 1 base at J, with 14 bases between. In DNA form, the CDR3 reads TGTGCCATCAGTAATCGACAGACAGGGAACACTGAAGCTTTCTTT. The encoded protein is CAISNRQTGNTEAFF.

This clone was counted a few times. The rearrangement uses TRBV5-4 and TRBJ2-7; 10 nucleotides match TRBD2. This CDR3 contains 14 residues. The trim removed 4 bases at V and 4 bases at J, leaving 5 bases unmatched. In germline, CDR1 is SGHNT, CDR2 YYREEE (reference sequence). The CDR3 sequence is CASSRDSGRYEQYF. The CDR3, as DNA: TGTGCCAGCAGCCGCGATAGCGGGAGGTACGAGCAGTACTTC.

V and J are TRBV4-3 and TRBJ2-2; TRBD2 aligns across 9 bases. The CDR3 is 17 residues long. V shed 4 bases and J 5 bases; nucleotides not matched to a gene: 11. Germline-derived CDR1 and CDR2 are LGHNA and YSLEER. In nucleotides, the CDR3 is TGCGCCAGCAGCCCGCGGGTAGCGGGAGCGGGAACCGGGGAGCTGTTTTTT. This sequence encodes CASSPRVAGAGTGELFF.

This chain joins TRBV9 and TRBJ2-1; 12 bases are a match to TRBD2. CDR1 is SGDLS, CDR2 YYNGEE, per germline. The V and J ends lost 1 base and 8 bases, in that order; junction bases with no gene match: 10. The CDR3 is 17 amino acids. CDR3 residues: CASSVMRTSGNDDEQFF. The CDR3 bases are TGTGCCAGCAGCGTAATGAGGACTAGCGGGAACGACGATGAGCAGTTCTTC.

Concerning this clone: The sample has other DNA sequences that encode this CDR3 too. This chain joins TRBV9 and TRBJ2-1, with 14 bases lining up with TRBD2. Germline V CDR1 and CDR2: SGDLS, YYNGEE. The CDR3 is 14 amino acids. The V segment lost 7 bases and the J segment 8 bases; nucleotides outside the gene matches: 5. The CDR3 DNA is TGTGCCAGCGGGACTAGCGGGAGCATCTATGAGCAGTTCTTC. Translation gives CASGTSGSIYEQFF. Supplemented by reference TRBV9 and TRBJ2-1, the full variable domain reads DSGVTQTPKHLITATGQRVTLRCSPRSGDLSVYWYQQSLDQGLQFLIQYYNGEERAKGNILERFSAQQFPDLHSELNLSSLELGDSALYFCASGTSGSIYEQFFGPGTRLTVL.

This clone was seen just once. The J gene is TRBJ2-5, the V gene TRBV5-1; 7 bases map to TRBD1. The CDR3 is 13 amino acids. Germline trimming cut 4 bases from V and 4 bases from J; bases unmatched to any gene: 4. Germline CDR1 is SGHRS and CDR2 is YFSETQ. CDR3 sequence: CASSLPGGETQYF. CDR3 coding DNA: TGCGCCAGCAGCCTTCCAGGGGGAGAGACCCAGTACTTC.

This chain connects TRBV6-6 to TRBJ1-2; 7 nucleotides line up with TRBD1. J gave up 8 bases and V 3 bases, and 12 bases lay outside the gene matches. CDR1 and CDR2 from the germline V gene are MNHNY and SVGAGI (reference sequence). The CDR3 is 15 amino acids. The CDR3 loop reads CASSYVRQGATGYTF. The CDR3 coding sequence is TGTGCCAGCAGTTATGTACGACAGGGCGCCACGGGCTACACCTTC.

In its sample, this clone was seen a few times. The chain recombines TRBV6-1 with TRBJ2-1; possible D gene TRBD1, 6 bases. Germline-derived CDR1 and CDR2 are MNHNS and SASEGT. V shed 6 bases and J shed 12 bases, with 15 bases lying between them. This CDR3 is built from 12 residues. The CDR3 sequence: CASRMGALGQFF. CDR3 sequence (DNA): TGTGCCAGCAGAATGGGGGCCCTTGGGCAGTTCTTC.

This clone was detected only a few times. The chain has TRBV5-6 and TRBJ2-7; D may be TRBD1 (6 bases). The germline V gene encodes CDR1 SGHDT and CDR2 YYEEEE. This CDR3 region has 15 residues. V was clipped by 3 bases and J by 1 base, with 14 bases between them. The CDR3 sequence is CASSSEKTGSYEQYF. CDR3 coding DNA: TGTGCCAGCAGCTCCGAAAAGACAGGATCCTACGAGCAGTACTTC.

J is TRBJ2-1 and V is TRBV7-9; D might be TRBD2 (6 bases). Germline lookup yields CDR1 SEHNR and CDR2 FQNEAQ (reference sequence). This CDR3 contains 13 residues. Deletions cut 7 bases from V and 5 bases from J, with 12 bases between. CDR3 sequence: CASMDSGHNEQFF. Here the CDR3 DNA reads TGTGCCAGCATGGATAGCGGACACAATGAGCAGTTCTTC.

CDR3 residues: CASGGVAGLAGDEQYF. The CDR3 DNA follows: TGTGCCAGCGGTGGAGTAGCGGGACTAGCGGGAGACGAGCAGTACTTC. V and J are TRBV5-8 and TRBJ2-7; 14 bases align to TRBD2. The junction had 11 bases not matched to a gene; V was cut back by 7 bases and J by 5 bases. CDR1 is SGHTS, CDR2 YDEGEE, per germline. This CDR3 comprises 16 residues.

This sequence joins TRBV6-1 and TRBJ2-1, with a weak D call TRBD2 (5 bases). This CDR3 contains 13 residues. V was pared by 4 bases and J by 12 bases, with 16 bases between. CDR1 MNHNS and CDR2 SASEGT come from the germline V gene. CDR3 nucleotides: TGTGCCAGCAGTGCACGGGCTTCACTAGGGCAGTTCTTC. Its translation: CASSARASLGQFF.

The rearrangement links TRBV9 to TRBJ2-3; the D is unclear. Germline V CDR1 and CDR2: SGDLS, YYNGEE. The CDR3 length is 15 residues. The V end lost 0 bases, the J end lost 7 bases, and 15 bases lay between the germline ends. The CDR3 is CASSVDPSTTYTQYF. The CDR3 DNA follows: TGTGCCAGCAGCGTAGATCCCTCTACGACTTATACGCAGTATTTT.

The table lists this clone with a few counts. The chain employs TRBV13 and TRBJ2-1, with D tentatively TRBD1 (6 bases). This CDR3 contains 15 residues. Germline assignment: CDR1 PRHDT and CDR2 FYEKMQ (reference sequence). The germline V and J ends were trimmed by 5 bases and 7 bases, with 18 bases remaining between them. The CDR3 nucleotides read TGTGCCAGCAGCCAAGGGTGGGGGCCAAGGAATGAGCAGTTCTTC. It encodes CASSQGWGPRNEQFF.

The chain combines TRBV9 with TRBJ2-1; no firm D call. This CDR3 comprises 15 residues. Trimming took off 4 bases at V and 4 bases at J, with 15 bases between the two ends. The germline V gene encodes CDR1 SGDLS and CDR2 YYNGEE. The CDR3 sequence: CASSPRSLSYNEQFF. CDR3 nucleotide sequence: TGTGCCAGCAGCCCCCGGTCTCTCTCTTACAATGAGCAGTTCTTC.

V and J are TRBV7-2 and TRBJ2-7; D might be TRBD1 (6 bases). This CDR3 region has 12 residues. The germline CDR1 and CDR2 sequences are SGHTA and FQGNSA. Trimming took 3 bases from V and 4 from J, leaving 7 bases between them. CDR3 sequence reads: CASSFQGYEQYF. CDR3 nucleotides: TGTGCCAGCAGCTTTCAGGGGTACGAGCAGTACTTC.

This clone occurred a few times. For the CDR3, the DNA is TGTGCCAGCAGCAACGACAGGGTTTTGGCCAAAAACATTCAGTACTTC. Translation gives CASSNDRVLAKNIQYF. The chain links TRBV7-9 to TRBJ2-4; TRBD1 matches 7 bases. The CDR3 runs to 16 residues. Trimming at V came to 5 bases and at J to 1 base, leaving 8 bases not matched to a gene. Germline assignment: CDR1 SEHNR and CDR2 FQNEAQ (reference sequence).

J is TRBJ1-2 and V is TRBV7-3; the D gene is possibly TRBD1 (5 bases). Trimming pared 4 bases from V and 8 bases from J, leaving 17 bases between. Germline V gives CDR1 SGHTA, CDR2 FQGTGA. This CDR3 region has 14 residues. CDR3 nucleotide sequence: TGTGCCAGCAGCTCCTCGTCCGGGGGTGGGGGCTACACCTTC. Amino acids: CASSSSSGGGGYTF.

This chain joins TRBV5-1 and TRBJ2-1; 9 positions agree with TRBD2. Trimming at V came to 0 bases and at J to 0 bases, leaving 4 bases not matched to a gene. Germline V gene data show CDR1 as SGHRS and CDR2 as YFSETQ. The CDR3 length is 17 residues. The CDR3 sequence is CASSLEASGISYNEQFF. The CDR3 bases are TGCGCCAGCAGCTTGGAGGCTAGCGGGATCTCCTACAATGAGCAGTTCTTC.

The chain has TRBV6-5 and TRBJ1-4; 7 bases agree with TRBD1. Losses at the gene ends were 10 bases for V and 13 bases for J; bases not matched to a gene: 15. The CDR3 sequence is 13 residues long. The germline gives CDR1 MNHEY, CDR2 SVGAGI. CDR3 protein: CATKTQGDRTLFF. CDR3 nucleotide sequence: TGTGCCACTAAAACCCAGGGGGATAGAACACTGTTTTTT.